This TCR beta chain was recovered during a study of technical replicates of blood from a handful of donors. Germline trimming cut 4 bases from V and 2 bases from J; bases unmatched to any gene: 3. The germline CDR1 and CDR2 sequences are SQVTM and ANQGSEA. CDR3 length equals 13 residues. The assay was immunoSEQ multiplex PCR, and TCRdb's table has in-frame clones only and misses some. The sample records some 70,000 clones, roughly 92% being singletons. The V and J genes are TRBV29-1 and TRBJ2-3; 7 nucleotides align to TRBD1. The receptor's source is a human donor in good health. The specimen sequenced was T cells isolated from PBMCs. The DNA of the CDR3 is TGCAGCGTTGGCACAGGGGCCACAGATACGCAGTATTTT. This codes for CSVGTGATDTQYF.